A single sample is the source of the 24 T cell receptor beta chains below, sequenced in a study of blood T cells in healthy people across ages. Sample-barcoded 5' priming and a J-beta primer mix drove a second PCR of about 7 to 11 cycles. TCRdb re-called the 5' RACE reads with MiXCR, one entry per CDR3 protein. The table has some 860,000 distinct CDR3 sequences, 56% seen once. Sequencing used blood. These receptors were taken from a man aged 35 to 55 in good health.

This clonotype came up once. The chain combines TRBV20-1 with TRBJ2-1; D could derive from TRBD1 or TRBD2 (5 bases each). The J call is doubtful: the DNA matches TRBJ2-7 better. Germline CDR1 is DFQATT and CDR2 is SNEGSKA (reference sequence). There are 16 residues in the CDR3. In nucleotides, the CDR3 is TGCAGTGCTAGAGGGGGGTACGGGACGGTCTCCTACGAGCAGTACTTC. Its protein product is CSARGGYGTVSYEQYF.

The chain recombines TRBV6-2 or TRBV6-3 with TRBJ2-7, with D maybe TRBD1 (5 bases). V was shortened by 4 bases and J by 3 bases, with 10 bases between the two germline ends. Germline CDR1 reads MNHEY; CDR2 reads SVGEGT. CDR3 size: 13 residues. The CDR3 here is CASSFQGIYEQYF. The CDR3 nucleotides read TGTGCCAGCAGTTTTCAGGGTATCTACGAGCAGTACTTC.

This clonotype has more than one count but fewer than ten. This chain joins TRBV21-1 and TRBJ1-2; TRBD1, the table's D call, lacks a check against the DNA. TRBV21-1 is reported as a pseudogene. The CDR3 runs to 16 residues. This chain's CDR3 is CALEAGTGGSCDGYTF. CDR3 bases: TGTGCCCTGGAGGCCGGGACAGGAGGTTCGTGCGATGGCTACACCTTC.

This clonotype came up many times. J is TRBJ1-4 and V is TRBV7-2; D is unresolved. Germline V gene lookup returns CDR1 SGHTA and CDR2 FQGNSA. V was pared by 0 bases and J by 2 bases, with 7 bases between. This CDR3 has 15 residues. DNA of the CDR3: TGTGCCAGCAGCTTAGCCCCGAGGACTAATGAAAAACTGTTTTTT. This codes for CASSLAPRTNEKLFF.

This clonotype was observed a handful of times. V and J are TRBV7-6 and TRBJ2-3; either TRBD1 or TRBD2 may fit D (6 bases each). The CDR3 extends over 17 amino acids. V was cut by 4 bases and J by 6 bases, with 23 bases left in between. Germline V gene lookup returns CDR1 SGHVS and CDR2 FNYEAQ. CDR3 in amino acids: CASSSKEGGLLPDTQYF. Here the CDR3 DNA reads TGTGCCAGCAGCTCCAAAGAGGGGGGACTCCTCCCCGATACGCAGTATTTT.

A single count supports this clonotype. The gene calls are TRBV4-1 and TRBJ2-5; D is possibly TRBD1 (6 bases). Germline V gene data show CDR1 as MGHRA and CDR2 as YSYEKL. The CDR3 runs 14 residues. The V and J ends lost 3 bases and 3 bases respectively, with 11 bases between them. The CDR3 DNA reads TGCGCCAGCAGCCACCTACAGGGAGAAGAGACCCAGTACTTC. Encoded protein: CASSHLQGEETQYF.

This rearrangement joins TRBV27 to TRBJ2-5; D gene ambiguous. V was cut by 5 bases and J by 0 bases, with 10 bases left in between. The germline gives CDR1 MNHEY, CDR2 SMNVEV (reference sequence). There are 14 residues in the CDR3. The CDR3 spells CASSHDRYQETQYF. In DNA, the CDR3 is TGTGCCAGCAGTCACGATCGGTACCAAGAGACCCAGTACTTC.

The chain employs TRBV7-6 and TRBJ2-3; TRBD2 matches 10 bases. Germline lookup yields CDR1 SGHVS and CDR2 FNYEAQ. The V gene end was trimmed by 5 bases and the J gene end by 1 base; junction bases not matched to a gene: 6. The length of the CDR3 is 16 residues. CDR3 nucleotide sequence: TGTGCCAGCAGCGCCCGGACTAGCGGACGCACAGATACGCAGTATTTT. Protein sequence: CASSARTSGRTDTQYF.

This clonotype was observed at least ten times. V usage is TRBV7-2 and J usage is TRBJ1-5; D might be TRBD1 (5 bases). The germline CDR1 and CDR2 sequences are SGHTA and FQGNSA. The length of the CDR3 is 15 residues. With 2 bases removed from V and 4 bases from J, the gap between germline ends came to 12 bases. CDR3: CASSLNRSPNQPQHF. CDR3 in DNA: TGTGCCAGCAGCTTAAACAGGAGCCCGAATCAGCCCCAGCATTTT.

This chain connects TRBV13 to TRBJ2-5, with D tentatively TRBD1 (5 bases). The CDR3 loop spans 13 amino acids. The ends were cut back, 1 base at V and 11 bases at J, with 14 bases in the middle. Germline CDR1 and CDR2: PRHDT and FYEKMQ (reference sequence). The CDR3 coding sequence is TGTGCCAGCAGCTTAGAACAAGGGGCAGAGCAGTACTTC. Its protein product is CASSLEQGAEQYF.

The chain employs TRBV27 and TRBJ2-5, with TRBD1 matching over 11 bases. Judging by the DNA end, TRBJ2-7 fits better; the J call may be wrong. Germline V gene sequence: CDR1 MNHEY, CDR2 SMNVEV (reference sequence). The CDR3 loop spans 13 amino acids. As DNA, the CDR3 is TGTGCCAGTGCGGGACAGGGGGTCTACGAGCAGTACTTC. Its translation is CASAGQGVYEQYF.

This chain links TRBV7-2 with TRBJ1-5, with D possibly TRBD1 on 6 matching bases. Germline V gene sequence: CDR1 SGHTA, CDR2 FQGNSA. The CDR3 runs to 15 residues. The germline V and J ends were trimmed by 1 base and 7 bases, with 14 bases remaining between them. CDR3 in DNA: TGTGCCAGCAGCTTAGGCCGGGGACACCTCCAGCCCCAGCATTTT. Translated: CASSLGRGHLQPQHF.

This rearrangement joins TRBV12-3 or TRBV12-4 to TRBJ1-1, with unresolved D. The CDR3 length is 14 residues. V gave up 5 bases and J gave up 4 bases, with 14 bases separating them. CDR3 DNA: TGTGCCAGCAGTCCCGACGGGAGAACCACTGAAGCTTTCTTT. It translates to CASSPDGRTTEAFF.

CDR3 sequence (DNA): TGCAGTGCTAGAGATCAGCACAGCACAGATACGCAGTATTTT. Translated: CSARDQHSTDTQYF. This chain uses TRBV20-1 with TRBJ2-3, with unresolved D. V was trimmed by 0 bases and J by 0 bases, leaving 7 bases between them. Germline V gene sequence: CDR1 DFQATT, CDR2 SNEGSKA (reference sequence). CDR3 length: 14 residues.

This chain joins TRBV5-1 and TRBJ2-7; 9 bases map to TRBD2. Looked up from germline, CDR1 is SGHRS and CDR2 is YFSETQ. Trimming removed 3 bases from V and 2 bases from J; junction bases left unmatched: 9. The CDR3 runs to 16 residues. CDR3 loop: CASSSGGTSFPYEQYF. DNA for the CDR3: TGCGCCAGCAGCTCAGGAGGGACTAGCTTCCCCTACGAGCAGTACTTC.

The V call is TRBV5-1, the J call TRBJ2-1, with TRBD2 identical over 9 bases. This CDR3 contains 16 residues. Germline loops: CDR1 SGHRS, CDR2 YFSETQ. Germline trimming cut 4 bases from V and 0 bases from J; bases unmatched to any gene: 5. The CDR3 DNA reads as TGCGCCAGCAGCAAGGGACTAGCCATCTCCTACAATGAGCAGTTCTTC. It encodes CASSKGLAISYNEQFF.

This clonotype was picked up one time. The chain recombines TRBV5-1 with TRBJ2-7; 8 bases agree with TRBD2. V was pared by 3 bases and J by 3 bases, with 5 bases of the junction left unmatched. CDR3 length equals 14 residues. The V gene's germline CDR1 is SGHRS and CDR2 YFSETQ. This CDR3 reads CASSSSGGIYEQYF. The CDR3 DNA reads TGCGCCAGCAGCTCCAGCGGGGGCATCTACGAGCAGTACTTC.

The chain carries TRBV20-1 and TRBJ2-3; weak D call: TRBD2 (6 bases). CDR1 and CDR2 (germline): DFQATT, SNEGSKA (reference sequence). This CDR3 is built from 15 residues. V was cut by 5 bases and J by 3 bases, with 18 bases left in between. The CDR3 sequence: CSAPRTGLSTDTQYF. The CDR3 coding sequence is TGCAGTGCTCCCCGGACGGGACTCTCAACAGATACGCAGTATTTT.

This clonotype was picked up a small number of times. The chain recombines TRBV6-5 with TRBJ2-7, with D perhaps TRBD1 (6 bases). The end of the DNA aligns better with TRBJ2-4, so the J call may be wrong. There are 17 residues in the CDR3. Germline V gives CDR1 MNHEY, CDR2 SVGAGI. CDR3 nucleotide sequence: TGTGCCAGCAGTTACTCTAGTCTGGGGGCAACCAAAAACATTCAGTACTTC. Translated: CASSYSSLGATKNIQYF.

Comments on this clonotype: Sequence at one end of the junction differs from germline and may be a read error. The chain employs TRBV4-2 and TRBJ2-3, with 9 nucleotides matching TRBD2. CDR1 is LGHNA, CDR2 YNFKEQ, per germline. CDR3 length equals 18 residues. The CDR3 region is CTSSQDRTSGHRTDTQYF. The CDR3 DNA is TGTACCAGCAGCCAAGATAGAACTAGCGGGCACCGCACAGATACGCAGTATTTT.

The chain has TRBV29-1 and TRBJ2-2; TRBD1 agrees at 8 bases. The CDR3 is 11 residues long. Trimming at V came to 7 bases and at J to 12 bases, leaving 7 bases not matched to a gene. Per the germline V gene, CDR1 is SQVTM and CDR2 is ANQGSEA. CDR3 coding DNA: TGCAGCGGGGCTACAGGGGGGCAGCTGTTTTTT. This encodes CSGATGGQLFF.

The rearrangement uses TRBV6-2 or TRBV6-3 and TRBJ2-5; 7 bases line up with TRBD2. CDR1 and CDR2 (germline): MNHEY, SVGEGT. V lost 6 bases to trimming and J lost 5 bases; unmatched junction nucleotides: 12. This CDR3 spans 15 amino acids. The CDR3 DNA reads as TGTGCCAGCAGACCAGCCTGGGCGGGAGTCGAGACCCAGTACTTC. Amino acid sequence: CASRPAWAGVETQYF.

This chain uses TRBV11-2 with TRBJ2-5, with D possibly matching TRBD2 (5 bases). The CDR3 extends over 15 amino acids. The germline CDR1 and CDR2 sequences are SGHAT and FQNNGV. Deletions cut 7 bases from V and 2 bases from J, with 17 bases between. The CDR3 region has the DNA TGTGCCAGCAAACCCCGGACCGGGGAGCAAGAGACCCAGTACTTC. Protein sequence: CASKPRTGEQETQYF.

This clonotype was picked up a small number of times. V is TRBV5-1 and J is TRBJ2-7; 12 positions agree with TRBD2. V dropped 4 bases and J dropped 4; count of bases not matched to a gene: 6. Germline V gene sequence: CDR1 SGHRS, CDR2 YFSETQ. The CDR3 has 15 amino acids. The chain's CDR3 is CASSLLAGGQYEQYF. For the CDR3, the DNA is TGCGCCAGCAGCCTACTAGCGGGAGGTCAGTACGAGCAGTACTTC.